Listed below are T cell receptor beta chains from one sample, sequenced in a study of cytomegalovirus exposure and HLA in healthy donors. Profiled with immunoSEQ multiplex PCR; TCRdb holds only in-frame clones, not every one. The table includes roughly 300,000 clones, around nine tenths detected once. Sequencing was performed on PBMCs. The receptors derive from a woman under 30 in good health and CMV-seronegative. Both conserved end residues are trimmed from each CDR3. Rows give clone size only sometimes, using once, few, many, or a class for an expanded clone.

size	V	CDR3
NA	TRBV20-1	SASGLHGYT
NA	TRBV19	ASSRPNQGFISYEQY
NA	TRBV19	ASAPGVSEQF
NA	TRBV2	ASSERQGGEKLF
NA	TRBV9	ASSGRSGAF
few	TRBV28	ASRRDREIDEQY
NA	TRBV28	ASSLSRDYTYEQY
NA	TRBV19	ASSIGTVYEQY
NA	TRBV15	ATSSELNYGYT
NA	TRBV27	ASSPRTSGRSEQF
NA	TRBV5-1	ASSLRVQGPTEAF
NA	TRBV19	ASSIGGGLTDTQY
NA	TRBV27	ASSSSGSGYEQY
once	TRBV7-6	ASSPQRGGNSYNEQF
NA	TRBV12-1	ASSYDVAGRWETQY
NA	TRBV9	ASTPGGNTIY
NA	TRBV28	ASSTRTGGVYT
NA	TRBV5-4	ASSRSGRAHNEQF
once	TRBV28	ASSGQHNSEKLF
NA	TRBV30	AWSLGGTGELF
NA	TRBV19	ASSIGGGSSPLH
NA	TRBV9	ASSAVGGTQY
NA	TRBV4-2	ASSQDRRSEYGYT
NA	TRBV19	ASSGDRGHGYGYT
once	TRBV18	ASSPTGIGQPQH
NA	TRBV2	ASSEPGQGASYEQY
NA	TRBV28	ASSKGLTSTEAF
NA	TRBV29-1	SVRGGVVAEAF
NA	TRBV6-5	ASSPSGRYDEQY
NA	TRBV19	ASSTHGDSSYEQY
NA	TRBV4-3	ASSQSGSSYNEQF
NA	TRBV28	ASSLPQTDYYEQY
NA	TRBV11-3	ASRPGLAGNTDTQY
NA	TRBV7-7	ASSLAGPSGLGETQY
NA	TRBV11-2	ASRLALRAGSSPAYEQY
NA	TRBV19	ASSIGGEGVGYT
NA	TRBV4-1	ASSLRQAGDSTEAF
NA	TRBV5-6	ASNNLGVMTEAF
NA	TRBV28	ASSPSPSSYNEQF
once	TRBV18	ASSPSSGQRWPYNEQF
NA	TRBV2	ASSPKGVLITHEQY
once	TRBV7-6	ASSLRVSGGNTDTQY
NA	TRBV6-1	ASNPGQGPTDTQY
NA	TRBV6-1	ASSDLWDREASPLH
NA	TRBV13	ASSLLAAYNEQF
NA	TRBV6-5	AGGWAHEQF
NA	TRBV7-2	ASSFSRGPNSPLH
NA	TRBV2	ASSDRTGTEAF
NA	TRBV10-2	ASSEVFRSGRYNEQF
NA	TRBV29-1	SVGFRVPYEQY
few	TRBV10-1	ASSSSVAEQF
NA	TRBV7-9	ASSPRSVSSYEQY
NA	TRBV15	ATSRDKGPGRRLAVPYNEQF
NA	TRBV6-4	ASSDSGATDTQY
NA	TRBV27	ASSPVDRVINGYT
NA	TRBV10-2	ASKQGRNEQF
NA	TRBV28	ASSFPGSNQPQH
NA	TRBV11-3	ASSSQGQGLREQY
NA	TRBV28	ASSRGMVGIWGF
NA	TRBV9	ASSVDRREGGVNEQF